This T cell receptor (beta chain) was captured by sequencing in a study of blood T cell repertoires in COVID-19. Study summary: COVID-19 samples from acute and convalescent phases originated in the United States, Italy and Spain. The cDNA or gDNA used as material had been derived from T cells, B-cell-depleted T cells, or PBMCs.

The CDR3 is made up of 17 amino acids. V lost 2 bases to trimming and J lost 10 bases; unmatched junction nucleotides: 14. Germline V gene sequence: CDR1 LGHDT, CDR2 YNNKEL (reference sequence). Libraries were prepared by immunoSEQ multiplex PCR; TCRdb keeps only in-frame clonotypes and omits some of them. Of more than 90,000 clones listed, around nine tenths are singletons. This receptor was identified in a man aged 40-49 years with acute or convalescent COVID-19. The chain recombines TRBV3-1 (or the pseudogene TRBV3-2) with TRBJ2-1; 10 nucleotides agree with TRBD2. Sequencing was performed on peripheral blood. This CDR3 is CASSQTMGSGRAWEQFF. The DNA for the CDR3 is TGTGCCAGCAGCCAAACTATGGGAAGCGGGAGGGCGTGGGAGCAGTTCTTC.